This T cell receptor (beta chain) was observed in a study of breast tumors, draining lymph nodes, adjacent tissues. Study-wide findings and caveats: Tumor T cell lymph node origin was a supported hypothesis, not proven.

CDR3 length equals 16 residues. V was clipped by 6 bases and J by 7 bases; unmatched bases: 10. Germline CDR1 and CDR2: SNHLY and FYNNEI. TCRdb independently ran MiXCR on the multiplex PCR reads; one entry per CDR3 protein. The table shows about 200,000 distinct CDR3 sequences, with approximately 31% occurring only once. This clonotype occurred a few times. Its target is unknown. A clone one base away is much larger, so this may be a read error. The lymph nodes were axillary draining lymph nodes from breast cancer patients. The clonotype comes from a female donor with breast cancer. Some clones in this sample may be carry-over from other donors' samples. The chain combines TRBV2 with TRBJ2-5; 14 bases agree with TRBD2. Sequencing used axillary lymph node tissue. The DNA for the CDR3 is TGTGCCAGCAGCCCCGAGGGACTAGCGGGAGTGGGGACCCAGTACTTC. Translating it yields CASSPEGLAGVGTQYF.